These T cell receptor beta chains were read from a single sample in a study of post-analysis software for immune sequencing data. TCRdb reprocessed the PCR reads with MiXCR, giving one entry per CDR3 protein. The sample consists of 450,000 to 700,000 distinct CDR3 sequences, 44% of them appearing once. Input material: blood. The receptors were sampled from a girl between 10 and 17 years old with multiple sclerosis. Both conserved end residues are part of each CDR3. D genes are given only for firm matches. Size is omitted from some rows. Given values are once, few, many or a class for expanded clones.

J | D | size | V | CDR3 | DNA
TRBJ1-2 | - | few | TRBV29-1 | CSVEGDLKTENYGYTF | TGCAGCGTTGAAGGGGACCTCAAAACAGAGAACTATGGCTACACCTTC
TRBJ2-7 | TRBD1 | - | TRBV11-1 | CTSSRTGQGSYEQYF | TGTACCAGCAGCCGGACGGGACAGGGCTCCTACGAGCAGTACTTC
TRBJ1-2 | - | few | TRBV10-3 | CAISGGLYGYTF | TGTGCCATCAGTGGTGGGCTTTATGGCTACACCTTC
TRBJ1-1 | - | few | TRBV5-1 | CASSLTSTGYTEAFF | TGCGCCAGCAGCTTGACCTCAACAGGGTACACTGAAGCTTTCTTT
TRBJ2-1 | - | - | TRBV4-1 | CASSRDRNSYNEQFF | TGCGCCAGCAGCCGAGACAGGAACTCCTACAATGAGCAGTTCTTC
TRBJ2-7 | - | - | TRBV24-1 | CATSDRQATGTYEQYF | TGTGCCACCAGTGACCGACAGGCTACCGGAACCTACGAGCAGTACTTC
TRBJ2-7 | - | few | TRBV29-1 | CSVEGQNYEQYF | TGCAGCGTTGAAGGGCAGAACTACGAGCAGTACTTC
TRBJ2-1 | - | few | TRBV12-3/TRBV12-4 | CASNPQEIYNEQFF | TGTGCCAGCAACCCACAGGAGATATACAATGAGCAGTTCTTC
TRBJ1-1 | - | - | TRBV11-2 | CASSAQAFF | TGTGCCAGTAGCGCCCAAGCTTTCTTT
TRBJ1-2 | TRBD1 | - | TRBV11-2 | CASSSSDRGSSGYTF | TGTGCCAGCAGCTCCTCGGACAGGGGAAGCTCTGGCTACACCTTC
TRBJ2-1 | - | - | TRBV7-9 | CASSPQSGLRDEQFF | TGTGCCAGCAGCCCCCAGTCGGGGTTGCGGGACGAGCAGTTCTTC
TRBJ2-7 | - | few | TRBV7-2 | CASAPAGGEQYF | TGTGCCAGCGCTCCTGCCGGGGGCGAGCAGTACTTC
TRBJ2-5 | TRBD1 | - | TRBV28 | CASSLWGQGGETQYF | TGTGCCAGCAGTTTATGGGGACAGGGTGGAGAGACCCAGTACTTC
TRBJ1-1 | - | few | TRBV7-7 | CASSTDKNTEAFF | TGTGCTAGCAGCACTGACAAGAACACTGAAGCTTTCTTT
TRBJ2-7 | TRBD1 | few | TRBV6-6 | CASSPSRTGGVHEQYF | TGTGCCAGCAGCCCATCACGGACAGGGGGCGTCCACGAGCAGTACTTC
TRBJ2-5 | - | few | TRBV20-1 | CSARTALEDQETQYF | TGCAGTGCCAGGACCGCTTTAGAGGACCAAGAGACCCAGTACTTC
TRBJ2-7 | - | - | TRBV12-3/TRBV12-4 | CASSPLLGGLDYEQYF | TGTGCCAGCAGTCCCCTTTTGGGGGGCCTGGACTACGAGCAGTACTTC
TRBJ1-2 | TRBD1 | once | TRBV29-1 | CSVHSTGVFAVNYGYTF | TGCAGCGTTCATTCAACAGGGGTTTTTGCGGTGAACTATGGCTACACCTTC
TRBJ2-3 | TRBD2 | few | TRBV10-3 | CAINRLAGVSTDTQYF | TGTGCCATCAACCGACTAGCGGGGGTATCCACAGATACGCAGTATTTT
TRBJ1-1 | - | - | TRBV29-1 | CSAWGDTESLTPDTEAFF | TGCAGCGCCTGGGGGGACACCGAATCTTTAACACCCGACACTGAAGCTTTCTTT
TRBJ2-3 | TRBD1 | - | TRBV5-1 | CASYLTGDSTDTQYF | TGCGCCAGCTATCTGACAGGGGATAGCACAGATACGCAGTATTTT
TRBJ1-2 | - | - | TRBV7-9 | CASSFRRGYYGYTF | TGTGCCAGCAGCTTCCGGAGGGGATACTATGGCTACACCTTC
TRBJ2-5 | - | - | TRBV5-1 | CASSLFESTQYF | TGCGCCAGCAGTCTTTTCGAGAGTACCCAGTACTTC
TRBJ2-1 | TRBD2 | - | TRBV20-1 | CSARDSGGPNGGNEQFF | TGCAGTGCTAGAGATAGCGGGGGGCCAAACGGGGGTAATGAGCAGTTCTTC
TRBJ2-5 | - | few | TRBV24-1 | CATSDPRLVGETQYF | TGTGCCACCAGTGATCCGCGACTAGTCGGGGAGACCCAGTACTTC
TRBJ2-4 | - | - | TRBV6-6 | CASSYVQGGDIQYF | TGTGCCAGCAGTTACGTTCAGGGGGGTGACATTCAGTACTTC
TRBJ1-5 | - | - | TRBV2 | CASSSRETDLQHF | TGTGCCAGCAGTTCCCGGGAGACAGACCTACAGCATTTT
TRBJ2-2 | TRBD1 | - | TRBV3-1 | CASSHPTFRDRGNTGELFF | TGTGCCAGCAGCCACCCAACATTCCGGGACAGGGGGAACACCGGGGAGCTGTTTTTT
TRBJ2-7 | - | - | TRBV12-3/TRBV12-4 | CASTDGTRPYEQYF | TGTGCCAGCACCGATGGGACCAGACCCTACGAGCAGTACTTC
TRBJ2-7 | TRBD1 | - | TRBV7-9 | CATRDRGIREQYF | TGTGCCACCCGGGACAGGGGAATTCGCGAGCAGTACTTC
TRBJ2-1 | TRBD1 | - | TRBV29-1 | CSVTGEGSYNEQFF | TGCAGCGTCACAGGGGAAGGCTCCTACAATGAGCAGTTCTTC
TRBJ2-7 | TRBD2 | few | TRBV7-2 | CASSLVASGTSPYEQYF | TGTGCCAGCAGCTTAGTAGCTAGCGGGACGTCCCCATACGAGCAGTACTTC
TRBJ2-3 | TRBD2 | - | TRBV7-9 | CASSLGAGGSDTQYF | TGTGCCAGCAGCTTAGGAGCGGGAGGTTCAGATACGCAGTATTTT
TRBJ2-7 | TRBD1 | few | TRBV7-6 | CASSLGWTGSYEQYF | TGTGCCAGCAGCTTAGGCTGGACAGGGTCCTACGAGCAGTACTTC
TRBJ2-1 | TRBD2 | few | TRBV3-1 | CASSQGLAGGVDQFF | TGTGCCAGCAGCCAAGGACTAGCGGGAGGGGTGGATCAGTTCTTC
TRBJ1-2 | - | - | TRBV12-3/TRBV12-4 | CASSLEAGFGYTF | TGTGCCAGCAGTTTAGAGGCAGGTTTTGGCTACACCTTC
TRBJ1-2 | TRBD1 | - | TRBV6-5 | CASSTGVPGGGYGYTF | TGTGCCAGTTCAACTGGCGTACCAGGGGGCGGCTATGGCTACACCTTC
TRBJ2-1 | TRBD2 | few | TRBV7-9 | CASSLGLAASSYNEQFF | TGTGCCAGCAGCTTGGGACTAGCGGCAAGCTCCTACAATGAGCAGTTCTTC
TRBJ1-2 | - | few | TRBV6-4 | CASTPSQNNYGYTF | TGTGCCAGCACCCCGTCACAGAATAACTATGGCTACACCTTC
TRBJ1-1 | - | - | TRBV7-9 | CASSLTLENTEAFF | TGTGCCAGCAGCTTGACCCTCGAGAACACTGAAGCTTTCTTT
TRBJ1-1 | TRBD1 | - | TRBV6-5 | CASAPGQGNTEAFF | TGTGCCAGCGCCCCCGGACAGGGGAACACTGAAGCTTTCTTT
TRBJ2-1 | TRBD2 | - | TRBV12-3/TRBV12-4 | CASSSSGYGEQFF | TGCGCCAGCAGTTCTAGCGGGTATGGGGAGCAGTTCTTC
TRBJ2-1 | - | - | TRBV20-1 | CSARELVGQYNEQFF | TGCAGTGCTAGAGAGCTGGTCGGGCAGTACAATGAGCAGTTCTTC
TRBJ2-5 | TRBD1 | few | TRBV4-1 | CASSYPGTGRETQYF | TGCGCCAGCAGCTACCCCGGGACAGGGAGAGAGACCCAGTACTTC
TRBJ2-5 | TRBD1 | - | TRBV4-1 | CASSQAIVRGLQETQYF | TGCGCCAGCAGCCAAGCTATTGTCAGGGGGCTTCAAGAGACCCAGTACTTC
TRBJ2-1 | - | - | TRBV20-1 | CSAGDSGNEQFF | TGCAGTGCTGGGGATAGCGGAAATGAGCAGTTCTTC
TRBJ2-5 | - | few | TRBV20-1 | CSWGETQYF | TGCAGCTGGGGGGAGACCCAGTACTTC